Listed below are T cell receptor beta chains from one sample, sequenced in a study of breast tumors, draining lymph nodes, adjacent tissues. Each CDR3 protein gets one entry after TCRdb re-called the multiplex PCR reads with MiXCR. The table lists over 60,000 distinct CDR3 sequences, approximately 54% of them singletons. Sequenced material: breast tumor tissue. These receptors were taken from a female donor with breast cancer. Some clones in this sample may be carry-over from other donors' samples. Each CDR3 is given with its conserved first and last residue. Fields, in order: CDR3 DNA, CDR3 protein, J gene, V gene, D gene, clone size. The D gene is left open where the match is weak. Clone sizes are given selectively: once, few, many, or a class where the clone is expanded.

CDR3nt: TGTGCCAGTAGTATCCCGGGACAGGGATATGGCTACACCTTC; CDR3aa: CASSIPGQGYGYTF; j_gene: TRBJ1-2; v_gene: TRBV19; d_gene: TRBD1; abundance: many
CDR3nt: TGTGCCACCCGACAGGGGGTAGCGAACACCGGGGAGCTGTTTTTT; CDR3aa: CATRQGVANTGELFF; j_gene: TRBJ2-2; v_gene: TRBV7-9; d_gene: TRBD1; abundance: many
CDR3nt: TGTGCCAGCAGTGAAGCGGTTCCGGGACAGGGTCGGTTCTTC; CDR3aa: CASSEAVPGQGRFF; j_gene: TRBJ2-1; v_gene: TRBV2; d_gene: TRBD1; abundance: many
CDR3nt: TGTGCCAGCAGCTTGTTGGCTAGCGGGGGGGCTACGAATGAGCAGTTCTTC; CDR3aa: CASSLLASGGATNEQFF; j_gene: TRBJ2-1; v_gene: TRBV5-6; d_gene: TRBD2; abundance: many
CDR3nt: TGTGCCAGCAGTGAGCAGGGCACTAACTATGGCTACACCTTC; CDR3aa: CASSEQGTNYGYTF; j_gene: TRBJ1-2; v_gene: TRBV2; d_gene: .; abundance: .
CDR3nt: TGTGCCAGCAGGACTAGCGGGAGTGATACGCAGTATTTT; CDR3aa: CASRTSGSDTQYF; j_gene: TRBJ2-3; v_gene: TRBV6-1; d_gene: TRBD2; abundance: many
CDR3nt: TGTGCCAGCAGCGCTGGACAGGGGACTAACTATGGCTACACCTTC; CDR3aa: CASSAGQGTNYGYTF; j_gene: TRBJ1-2; v_gene: TRBV2; d_gene: TRBD1; abundance: .
CDR3nt: TGTGCCGACCACAGGGGCTGGCGCGAGCAGTTCTTC; CDR3aa: CADHRGWREQFF; j_gene: TRBJ2-1; v_gene: TRBV6-5; d_gene: TRBD1; abundance: .
CDR3nt: TGCAGTGCTAGGGGGACAGGGGGTGGAGGCTACACCTTC; CDR3aa: CSARGTGGGGYTF; j_gene: TRBJ1-2; v_gene: TRBV20-1; d_gene: TRBD1; abundance: .
CDR3nt: TGTGCCAGCAGCTCCGGGGCAAGCTCCTATAATTCACCCCTCCACTTT; CDR3aa: CASSSGASSYNSPLHF; j_gene: TRBJ1-6; v_gene: TRBV6-6; d_gene: .; abundance: once
CDR3nt: TGTGCCAGCAGACCAGGACCGTATGGCTACACCTTC; CDR3aa: CASRPGPYGYTF; j_gene: TRBJ1-2; v_gene: TRBV12-3/TRBV12-4; d_gene: .; abundance: .
CDR3nt: TGTGCCAGCAGCCCTCTCTTCGGGCTGGCCCGACTCACTGAAGCTTTCTTT; CDR3aa: CASSPLFGLARLTEAFF; j_gene: TRBJ1-1; v_gene: TRBV9; d_gene: .; abundance: .
CDR3nt: TGTGCCACGACTAGCCACGGGAGATATGAGCAGTTCTTC; CDR3aa: CATTSHGRYEQFF; j_gene: TRBJ2-1; v_gene: TRBV25-1; d_gene: TRBD2; abundance: few
CDR3nt: TGTGCCTGGAGTGTACTCGTTCGGAGCGGATCTACGGATGAGCAGTTCTTC; CDR3aa: CAWSVLVRSGSTDEQFF; j_gene: TRBJ2-1; v_gene: TRBV30; d_gene: .; abundance: many
CDR3nt: TGTGCCAGCAGTGAATCGGCTAGGGTGGAGGTTAAAGGAAACACCGGGGAGCTGTTTTTT; CDR3aa: CASSESARVEVKGNTGELFF; j_gene: TRBJ2-2; v_gene: TRBV25-1; d_gene: .; abundance: .
CDR3nt: TGTGCCAGCAGCTCCACAGGGGGCGCGGGCGGCTACACCTTC; CDR3aa: CASSSTGGAGGYTF; j_gene: TRBJ1-2; v_gene: TRBV9; d_gene: TRBD1; abundance: large
CDR3nt: TGCGCCGGCAGCTTGGCGCCAGGGTACTCAGAGACCCAGTACTTC; CDR3aa: CAGSLAPGYSETQYF; j_gene: TRBJ2-5; v_gene: TRBV5-1; d_gene: .; abundance: many
CDR3nt: TGTGCTAGAGATGCTACTAGCGGAGGAGGGACAGATACGCAGTATTTT; CDR3aa: CARDATSGGGTDTQYF; j_gene: TRBJ2-3; v_gene: TRBV9; d_gene: TRBD2; abundance: .
CDR3nt: TGTGCCAGCAGTCAGGGACGAGAAGCTTTCTTT; CDR3aa: CASSQGREAFF; j_gene: TRBJ1-1; v_gene: TRBV6-5; d_gene: .; abundance: .
CDR3nt: TGCAGTGCTAGACAACCCCCCAACGAGCAGTACTTC; CDR3aa: CSARQPPNEQYF; j_gene: TRBJ2-7; v_gene: TRBV20-1; d_gene: .; abundance: many
CDR3nt: TGTGCCAGCAGTAAGGGAGGGCAGGGCTATGGCTACACCTTC; CDR3aa: CASSKGGQGYGYTF; j_gene: TRBJ1-2; v_gene: TRBV6-5; d_gene: .; abundance: many
CDR3nt: TGCAGTGCTACCCCCCCAGGGTATAGCAACGAGCAGTACTTC; CDR3aa: CSATPPGYSNEQYF; j_gene: TRBJ2-7; v_gene: TRBV20-1; d_gene: .; abundance: .
CDR3nt: TGTGCCAGCAGCGCCGGGGAATACTCCTATAATTCACCCCTCCACTTT; CDR3aa: CASSAGEYSYNSPLHF; j_gene: TRBJ1-6; v_gene: TRBV9; d_gene: .; abundance: .
CDR3nt: TGTGCCAGCTGGGATGGGCGGGCTAACTATGGCTACACCTTC; CDR3aa: CASWDGRANYGYTF; j_gene: TRBJ1-2; v_gene: TRBV5-6; d_gene: .; abundance: .
CDR3nt: TGTGCCAGCAGCTTTCAGGGTTACAATGAGCAGTTCTTC; CDR3aa: CASSFQGYNEQFF; j_gene: TRBJ2-1; v_gene: TRBV7-8; d_gene: .; abundance: many
CDR3nt: TGTGCCAGTAGTTTCGGGGGAAATTCACCCCTCCACTTT; CDR3aa: CASSFGGNSPLHF; j_gene: TRBJ1-6; v_gene: TRBV19; d_gene: .; abundance: .
CDR3nt: TGCGCAGCGAGGACAGGGCTAATCATGAACACTGAAGCTTTCTTT; CDR3aa: CAARTGLIMNTEAFF; j_gene: TRBJ1-1; v_gene: TRBV6-4; d_gene: TRBD1; abundance: few
CDR3nt: TGTGCCACCCGACCTGGGGAAAACACCATATATTTT; CDR3aa: CATRPGENTIYF; j_gene: TRBJ1-3; v_gene: TRBV19; d_gene: .; abundance: many
CDR3nt: TGTGCCAGCAGGACTAGCAGTAACACCGGGGAGCTGTTTTTT; CDR3aa: CASRTSSNTGELFF; j_gene: TRBJ2-2; v_gene: TRBV2; d_gene: TRBD2; abundance: .
CDR3nt: TGCAGTGCTAGAGATCAGGGTCTAGTGCTAGCGGGAGTTTGGGAGACCCAGTACTTC; CDR3aa: CSARDQGLVLAGVWETQYF; j_gene: TRBJ2-5; v_gene: TRBV20-1; d_gene: TRBD2; abundance: many
CDR3nt: TGTGCCAGCAGCTCCGACAGGACTAATGGCTACACCTTC; CDR3aa: CASSSDRTNGYTF; j_gene: TRBJ1-2; v_gene: TRBV7-2; d_gene: .; abundance: .
CDR3nt: TGCAGTGTTACAGAGGGGAATAGCAATCAGCCCCAGCATTTT; CDR3aa: CSVTEGNSNQPQHF; j_gene: TRBJ1-5; v_gene: TRBV20-1; d_gene: .; abundance: .
CDR3nt: TGTGCCACCAGTGACCGGGGATATGGCTACACCTTC; CDR3aa: CATSDRGYGYTF; j_gene: TRBJ1-2; v_gene: TRBV24-1; d_gene: .; abundance: .
CDR3nt: TGTGCCAGCAGCGGACAGGGTGAGACCCAGTACTTC; CDR3aa: CASSGQGETQYF; j_gene: TRBJ2-5; v_gene: TRBV2; d_gene: TRBD1; abundance: .
CDR3nt: TGCGCCAGCAGGGGGTGGGGGGCAGATGGCTACACCTTC; CDR3aa: CASRGWGADGYTF; j_gene: TRBJ1-2; v_gene: TRBV10-2; d_gene: .; abundance: .
CDR3nt: TGTGCCAGCAGTCGTAACAGGGGGACCGCCTATGGCTACACCTTC; CDR3aa: CASSRNRGTAYGYTF; j_gene: TRBJ1-2; v_gene: TRBV6-6; d_gene: TRBD1; abundance: .
CDR3nt: TGTGCCAGCAGCTTAGTTTCCGGGACAGGGAATGAGCAGTTCTTC; CDR3aa: CASSLVSGTGNEQFF; j_gene: TRBJ2-1; v_gene: TRBV13; d_gene: TRBD1; abundance: .
CDR3nt: TGTGCCAGCAGTCACGGGCAGGGTGGAGAGCCCCAGCATTTT; CDR3aa: CASSHGQGGEPQHF; j_gene: TRBJ1-5; v_gene: TRBV6-2/TRBV6-3; d_gene: .; abundance: .
CDR3nt: TGTGCCAGTAGTATCCCCGGGACAGGTCCCTACGAGCAGTACTTC; CDR3aa: CASSIPGTGPYEQYF; j_gene: TRBJ2-7; v_gene: TRBV19; d_gene: TRBD1; abundance: many
CDR3nt: TGTGCCAGCAGTGCTAGAGGGGGCTATGGCTACACCTTC; CDR3aa: CASSARGGYGYTF; j_gene: TRBJ1-2; v_gene: TRBV25-1; d_gene: .; abundance: .
CDR3nt: TGCAGCGTTGAAGAGGGGTTCGGCTACACCTTC; CDR3aa: CSVEEGFGYTF; j_gene: TRBJ1-2; v_gene: TRBV29-1; d_gene: .; abundance: .
CDR3nt: TGTGCCAGCAGCCAAGACAGGCGCTCCTATGGCTACACCTTC; CDR3aa: CASSQDRRSYGYTF; j_gene: TRBJ1-2; v_gene: TRBV3-1; d_gene: .; abundance: .
CDR3nt: TGTGCCAGCAGCTCGGGACGACCGACTTCCTACGAGCAGTACTTC; CDR3aa: CASSSGRPTSYEQYF; j_gene: TRBJ2-7; v_gene: TRBV5-5; d_gene: .; abundance: .
CDR3nt: TGCGCCAGCAGTGAGTGGGCAGGTTACGAGCAGTACTTC; CDR3aa: CASSEWAGYEQYF; j_gene: TRBJ2-7; v_gene: TRBV10-1; d_gene: .; abundance: many
CDR3nt: TGTGCCAGCAGCCGGGGGGGGAACATTCAGTACTTC; CDR3aa: CASSRGGNIQYF; j_gene: TRBJ2-4; v_gene: TRBV12-3/TRBV12-4; d_gene: TRBD2; abundance: many
CDR3nt: TGTGCCAGCAGCGTGGGACTAGCGGGAGACTACAATGAGCAGTATTTT; CDR3aa: CASSVGLAGDYNEQYF; j_gene: TRBJ2-3; v_gene: TRBV28; d_gene: TRBD2; abundance: .
CDR3nt: TGCAGTGCCCTCCCGGCAGGGGCTCCCTATGGCTACACCTTC; CDR3aa: CSALPAGAPYGYTF; j_gene: TRBJ1-2; v_gene: TRBV20-1; d_gene: .; abundance: many
CDR3nt: TGTGCCACCAGCAAGGGGATCGACTCCTACGAGCAGTACTTC; CDR3aa: CATSKGIDSYEQYF; j_gene: TRBJ2-7; v_gene: TRBV15; d_gene: .; abundance: .
CDR3nt: TGCAGTGTTCGCCGACAGGGGAGGTCCTACGAGCAGTACTTC; CDR3aa: CSVRRQGRSYEQYF; j_gene: TRBJ2-7; v_gene: TRBV20-1; d_gene: TRBD1; abundance: .
CDR3nt: TGTGCCTGCACCAGCACGGGGACTAGCTCCTACGAGCAGTACTTC; CDR3aa: CACTSTGTSSYEQYF; j_gene: TRBJ2-7; v_gene: TRBV6-5; d_gene: TRBD2; abundance: .
CDR3nt: TGCGCCAGCAGCGCGGACATGTCCGAAAAACTGTTTTTT; CDR3aa: CASSADMSEKLFF; j_gene: TRBJ1-4; v_gene: TRBV5-1; d_gene: .; abundance: many
CDR3nt: TGTGCCAGCAGCTCGTCCTGGGGACTCAGCTATGGCTACACCTTC; CDR3aa: CASSSSWGLSYGYTF; j_gene: TRBJ1-2; v_gene: TRBV7-2; d_gene: .; abundance: .
CDR3nt: TGCAGTGCTAGTCGGTGGGGACAGAGTAGCACAGATACGCAGTATTTT; CDR3aa: CSASRWGQSSTDTQYF; j_gene: TRBJ2-3; v_gene: TRBV20-1; d_gene: TRBD1; abundance: many
CDR3nt: TGTGCCAGCAGCTTAAACCCCGACCCGGGACAGATCTACAATGAGCAGTTCTTC; CDR3aa: CASSLNPDPGQIYNEQFF; j_gene: TRBJ2-1; v_gene: TRBV7-3; d_gene: TRBD1; abundance: .
CDR3nt: TGTGCCAGCAGTTACTCGATAGGACAGCCCCAGCATTTT; CDR3aa: CASSYSIGQPQHF; j_gene: TRBJ1-5; v_gene: TRBV6-5; d_gene: .; abundance: many
CDR3nt: TGTGCCAGCAGTGAAGAAGCAGGGATGGCTTCACCCCTCCACTTT; CDR3aa: CASSEEAGMASPLHF; j_gene: TRBJ1-6; v_gene: TRBV2; d_gene: .; abundance: few